Below, one TCR beta chain is given with its context. No antigen is known for it. The data were obtained in a study of cytomegalovirus exposure and HLA in healthy donors. Trimming stripped 1 base from V and 9 bases from J, with 9 bases between. The germline V gene has CDR1 SGHAT and CDR2 FQNNGV. The CDR3 spans 12 residues. Primers included in the PCR were 60 Vbeta and 13 Jbeta primers. Some clones are missing from TCRdb's copy, which holds only in-frame ones; the method was immunoSEQ multiplex PCR. Of almost 200,000 clones listed, around 79% were seen once; the top ten hold about 0.36%. Regarding the study as a whole: In a later analysis, V- and J-gene trimming of beta chains associated with a DCLRE1C missense variant, replicated independently. Productive status was seen about 87% or about 30% of the time for most TCR beta V segments in an earlier analysis. There were several of the most significant clusters that appeared linked to common viral pathogens in a later analysis.

Specimen: PBMCs. The chain combines TRBV11-2 with TRBJ1-1, with D hard to call. The origin of this receptor is a male donor in good health and CMV-seropositive. The CDR3 loop reads CASSLVEMKAFF. DNA for the CDR3: TGTGCCAGCAGCTTAGTTGAGATGAAAGCTTTCTTT.